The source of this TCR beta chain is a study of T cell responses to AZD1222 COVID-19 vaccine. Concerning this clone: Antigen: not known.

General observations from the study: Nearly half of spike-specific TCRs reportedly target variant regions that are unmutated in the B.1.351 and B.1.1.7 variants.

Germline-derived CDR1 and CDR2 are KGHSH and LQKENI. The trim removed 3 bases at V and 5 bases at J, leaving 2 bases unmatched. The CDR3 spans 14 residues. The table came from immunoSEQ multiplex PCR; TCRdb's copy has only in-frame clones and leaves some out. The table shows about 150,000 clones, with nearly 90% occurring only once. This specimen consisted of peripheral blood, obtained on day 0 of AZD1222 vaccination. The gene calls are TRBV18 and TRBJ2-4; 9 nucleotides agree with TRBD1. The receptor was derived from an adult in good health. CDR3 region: CASSPGTGQNIQYF. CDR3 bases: TGTGCCAGCTCACCTGGGACAGGGCAAAACATTCAGTACTTC.